The rows below give T cell receptor beta chains drawn from one sample of a study of metastatic and nonmetastatic thyroid tumors. TCRdb used MiXCR to call clones anew from the PCR reads. The sample contains 20,000 to 25,000 clones, approximately 15% of which appear only once. The sequenced sample consisted of tumor tissue. The receptors shown here come from a female donor with papillary thyroid cancer or a benign thyroid nodule (not recorded which). Some clones in this sample may be carry-over from other donors' samples. CDR3s include the opening cysteine and the closing phenylalanine or tryptophan. The order of the fields is clone size, D gene, V gene, J gene, CDR3 DNA, CDR3 protein. The D gene is left open where the match is weak. Not every row has a clone size; where given, it reads once, few, many or a size class.

clone_size: -
d_call: TRBD2
v_call: TRBV3-1
j_call: TRBJ2-2
cdr3_nt: TGTGCCAGCAGCCATACTGGCGGGGGATACACCGGTGAGCTGTTTTTT
cdr3_aa: CASSHTGGGYTGELFF

clone_size: -
d_call: -
v_call: TRBV28
j_call: TRBJ2-7
cdr3_nt: TGTGCCAGCAGTTTATCCCTAATTGATCAGTGCTTC
cdr3_aa: CASSLSLIDQCF

clone_size: once
d_call: -
v_call: TRBV5-1
j_call: TRBJ1-2
cdr3_nt: TGCGCCAGCAGCTTGGCTTGGGTAGTGGTCTATGGCTACACCTTC
cdr3_aa: CASSLAWVVVYGYTF

clone_size: many
d_call: -
v_call: TRBV9
j_call: TRBJ1-1
cdr3_nt: TGTGCCAGCAGCCCCACGGGGGACACTGAAGCTTTCTTT
cdr3_aa: CASSPTGDTEAFF

clone_size: once
d_call: -
v_call: TRBV30
j_call: TRBJ2-3
cdr3_nt: TGTGCCTGGGAGTTCCAGGCCACAGATACGCAGTATTTT
cdr3_aa: CAWEFQATDTQYF

clone_size: many
d_call: -
v_call: TRBV2
j_call: TRBJ2-7
cdr3_nt: TGTGCCAGCAGTGATTTGGTAGACGGCCCCTACGAGCAGTACTTC
cdr3_aa: CASSDLVDGPYEQYF

clone_size: many
d_call: TRBD1
v_call: TRBV6-1
j_call: TRBJ1-2
cdr3_nt: TGTGCCAGCAGTGGACAGGGGGCGCAGAACCACTATGGCTACACCTTC
cdr3_aa: CASSGQGAQNHYGYTF

clone_size: hyperexpanded
d_call: -
v_call: TRBV2
j_call: TRBJ1-6
cdr3_nt: TGTGCCAGCACCCTGAGTGGGGGCACCCTCCACTTT
cdr3_aa: CASTLSGGTLHF

clone_size: -
d_call: -
v_call: TRBV20-1
j_call: TRBJ1-2
cdr3_nt: TGCAGTGATAGAGGCCCAGTTAGGGGAAAGGGGCCTCGAGGCTACACCTTC
cdr3_aa: CSDRGPVRGKGPRGYTF

clone_size: many
d_call: -
v_call: TRBV13
j_call: TRBJ2-6
cdr3_nt: TGTGCCAGCAGCTCGCTGGGGGCTGGGGCCAACGTCCTGACTTTC
cdr3_aa: CASSSLGAGANVLTF

clone_size: many
d_call: -
v_call: TRBV28
j_call: TRBJ2-3
cdr3_nt: TGTGCCAGCAGTTTAGGGCTCAGTAGCACAGATACGCAGTATTTT
cdr3_aa: CASSLGLSSTDTQYF

clone_size: many
d_call: -
v_call: TRBV20-1
j_call: TRBJ1-3
cdr3_nt: TGCAGTGCTTCAAGCTCTGGAAACACCATATATTTT
cdr3_aa: CSASSSGNTIYF

clone_size: many
d_call: -
v_call: TRBV5-1
j_call: TRBJ1-4
cdr3_nt: TGCGCCAGCAGCTTGGCTGCAACTAATGAAAAACTGTTTTTT
cdr3_aa: CASSLAATNEKLFF

clone_size: many
d_call: -
v_call: TRBV9
j_call: TRBJ1-3
cdr3_nt: TGTGCCAGCAGCGTAGGGGGAGGGATGCCTGGAAACACCATATATTTT
cdr3_aa: CASSVGGGMPGNTIYF

clone_size: medium-sized
d_call: -
v_call: TRBV5-1
j_call: TRBJ1-1
cdr3_nt: TGCGCCAGCAGCTCTCGAATAGGACCTTTGAACACTGAAGCTTTCTTT
cdr3_aa: CASSSRIGPLNTEAFF

clone_size: many
d_call: -
v_call: TRBV7-6
j_call: TRBJ2-1
cdr3_nt: TGTGCCAGCAGCTATGGACCGGGCTCCTACAATGAGCAGTTCTTC
cdr3_aa: CASSYGPGSYNEQFF

clone_size: -
d_call: -
v_call: TRBV7-2
j_call: TRBJ2-1
cdr3_nt: TGTGCCAGCAGCTTATGCGTACAGGGTCCGATTAATGAGCAGTTCTTC
cdr3_aa: CASSLCVQGPINEQFF

clone_size: -
d_call: TRBD2
v_call: TRBV27
j_call: TRBJ2-4
cdr3_nt: TGTGCCAGCAGACCGACTAGCGGGAGGTTAAAAAATGAGCAGTTATTC
cdr3_aa: CASRPTSGRLKNEQLF

clone_size: few
d_call: -
v_call: TRBV28
j_call: TRBJ2-7
cdr3_nt: TGTGCCAGCAGTTTCCATCTGGGATCCTACGAGCAGTACTTC
cdr3_aa: CASSFHLGSYEQYF

clone_size: many
d_call: -
v_call: TRBV11-2
j_call: TRBJ1-1
cdr3_nt: TGTGCCAGCAGCTTAGTTATGGCAGGAGTGTTGCGTTTGGCTTTCTTT
cdr3_aa: CASSLVMAGVLRLAFF

clone_size: few
d_call: -
v_call: TRBV27
j_call: TRBJ2-4
cdr3_nt: TGTGCCAGCAGGACTGGAGCCAAAAACATTCAGTACTTC
cdr3_aa: CASRTGAKNIQYF

clone_size: -
d_call: TRBD2
v_call: TRBV5-1
j_call: TRBJ2-4
cdr3_nt: TGCGCCAGCAGCTCCGGGACTAGCGTAAACATTCAGTACTTC
cdr3_aa: CASSSGTSVNIQYF

clone_size: -
d_call: -
v_call: TRBV7-9
j_call: TRBJ2-7
cdr3_nt: TGTGCCAGCAGCTTAGAAAGAAGTACCTACGAGCAGTACTTC
cdr3_aa: CASSLERSTYEQYF

clone_size: medium-sized
d_call: -
v_call: TRBV27
j_call: TRBJ2-2
cdr3_nt: TGTGCCAGCAGCAGTGACAGGACCGGGGAGCTGTTTTTT
cdr3_aa: CASSSDRTGELFF

clone_size: -
d_call: TRBD1
v_call: TRBV19
j_call: TRBJ2-7
cdr3_nt: TGTGCCAGCAGTATAGGGGGCAGGGTCGTCGAGCAGTACTTC
cdr3_aa: CASSIGGRVVEQYF

clone_size: many
d_call: -
v_call: TRBV7-3
j_call: TRBJ1-3
cdr3_nt: TGTGCCAGCAGCGTTGGACCTGGAAACACCATATATTTT
cdr3_aa: CASSVGPGNTIYF

clone_size: many
d_call: TRBD1
v_call: TRBV24-1
j_call: TRBJ2-5
cdr3_nt: TGTGCCACCAGTGATTTGCGGACAGGGGGCACCCGGTACTTC
cdr3_aa: CATSDLRTGGTRYF

clone_size: many
d_call: -
v_call: TRBV11-2
j_call: TRBJ1-1
cdr3_nt: TGTGCCAGCAGCTTAGAACTTCTGAACACTGAAGCTTTCTTT
cdr3_aa: CASSLELLNTEAFF

clone_size: few
d_call: -
v_call: TRBV6-1
j_call: TRBJ1-2
cdr3_nt: TGTGCCAGCAGTGAAGAGCAAGTAGGACAGTCTTTC
cdr3_aa: CASSEEQVGQSF

clone_size: many
d_call: -
v_call: TRBV10-1
j_call: TRBJ2-1
cdr3_nt: TGCGCCAGCAGTGAGACTAGCTCCTACAATGAGCAGTTCTTC
cdr3_aa: CASSETSSYNEQFF

clone_size: many
d_call: -
v_call: TRBV30
j_call: TRBJ2-4
cdr3_nt: TGTGCCTGGAGCCACGGGGGAGCCAAAAACATTCAGTACTTC
cdr3_aa: CAWSHGGAKNIQYF

clone_size: -
d_call: -
v_call: TRBV7-6
j_call: TRBJ1-2
cdr3_nt: TGTGCCAGCAGCTTAGTAGCGGGGGTAGGCTACACCTTC
cdr3_aa: CASSLVAGVGYTF

clone_size: -
d_call: -
v_call: TRBV5-4
j_call: TRBJ1-2
cdr3_nt: TGTGCCAGCACCCGGGGGGACACCTACTATGGCTACACCTTC
cdr3_aa: CASTRGDTYYGYTF

clone_size: many
d_call: -
v_call: TRBV5-6
j_call: TRBJ2-1
cdr3_nt: TGTGCCAGCAGCCAGGACAGCTACAATGAGCAGTTCTTC
cdr3_aa: CASSQDSYNEQFF

clone_size: many
d_call: TRBD2
v_call: TRBV10-3
j_call: TRBJ2-7
cdr3_nt: TGTGCCACCGAGGGCGGGAGCGTTTACGAGCAGTACTTC
cdr3_aa: CATEGGSVYEQYF

clone_size: many
d_call: -
v_call: TRBV6-1
j_call: TRBJ1-1
cdr3_nt: TGTGCCAGCAGTGAACTGGGAGTGGAGAACACTGAAGCTTTCTTT
cdr3_aa: CASSELGVENTEAFF

clone_size: many
d_call: TRBD2
v_call: TRBV29-1
j_call: TRBJ2-5
cdr3_nt: TGCAGCGTTGTTCGGCGGGAGTCTCGGGAGACCCAGTACTTC
cdr3_aa: CSVVRRESRETQYF

clone_size: few
d_call: -
v_call: TRBV28
j_call: TRBJ2-7
cdr3_nt: TGTGCCAGAAGTTTAACCGGGACCGGTGCACACGAGCAGTATTTC
cdr3_aa: CARSLTGTGAHEQYF

clone_size: medium-sized
d_call: -
v_call: TRBV6-2/TRBV6-3
j_call: TRBJ1-4
cdr3_nt: TGTGCCAGCAGTTGGAGCGTCGCCAATGAAAAACTGTTTTTT
cdr3_aa: CASSWSVANEKLFF

clone_size: few
d_call: -
v_call: TRBV6-1
j_call: TRBJ1-4
cdr3_nt: TGTGCCAGCAGGAGATCTACAACTAATGAAAAACTGTTTTTT
cdr3_aa: CASRRSTTNEKLFF

clone_size: many
d_call: -
v_call: TRBV10-3
j_call: TRBJ1-1
cdr3_nt: TGTGCCATCAGTGAGTCGGGGCAAGCTGAAGCTTTCTTT
cdr3_aa: CAISESGQAEAFF

clone_size: -
d_call: -
v_call: TRBV20-1
j_call: TRBJ2-6
cdr3_nt: TGCAGTGCCATACAAGGGTACTCCGGTTCCAACGTCCTGACTTTC
cdr3_aa: CSAIQGYSGSNVLTF

clone_size: -
d_call: TRBD1
v_call: TRBV11-3
j_call: TRBJ1-6
cdr3_nt: TGTGCCAGCAGCCTCAGGGGGCCTAATTCACCCCTCCACTTT
cdr3_aa: CASSLRGPNSPLHF

clone_size: many
d_call: -
v_call: TRBV28
j_call: TRBJ2-1
cdr3_nt: TGTGCCAGCAGTTTATATCCAGGGAAGGGTCCTGTCGATGAGCAGTTCTTC
cdr3_aa: CASSLYPGKGPVDEQFF

clone_size: many
d_call: -
v_call: TRBV11-2
j_call: TRBJ2-7
cdr3_nt: TGTGCCAGCAGCTTAGCCAGTGGGCCCTACGAGCAGTACTTC
cdr3_aa: CASSLASGPYEQYF

clone_size: -
d_call: -
v_call: TRBV6-1
j_call: TRBJ1-2
cdr3_nt: TGTGTCAGCGCCGCCGGACGATCCGGGGGGGATGGCTACACCTTC
cdr3_aa: CVSAAGRSGGDGYTF

clone_size: -
d_call: TRBD2
v_call: TRBV20-1
j_call: TRBJ2-1
cdr3_nt: TGCAGTGCTAGAGCGGACGGGCGGGAGTCCCTTTATGAGCAGTTCTTC
cdr3_aa: CSARADGRESLYEQFF

clone_size: many
d_call: -
v_call: TRBV30
j_call: TRBJ1-2
cdr3_nt: TGTGCCTGGAGTGTACAGGGATTTTTTGGCTACACCTTC
cdr3_aa: CAWSVQGFFGYTF

clone_size: many
d_call: TRBD2
v_call: TRBV18
j_call: TRBJ2-3
cdr3_nt: TGTGCCAGCTCAAGGACTAGTAACGCAGATACGCAGTATTTT
cdr3_aa: CASSRTSNADTQYF

clone_size: few
d_call: -
v_call: TRBV19
j_call: TRBJ2-1
cdr3_nt: TGTGCCAGTAGTGGGTCAGCGGACAATGAGCAGTTCTTC
cdr3_aa: CASSGSADNEQFF

clone_size: many
d_call: TRBD1
v_call: TRBV7-8
j_call: TRBJ2-7
cdr3_nt: TGTGCCAGCAGCTTAGCACCGGGACAGGGGTACGAGCAGTACTTC
cdr3_aa: CASSLAPGQGYEQYF

clone_size: many
d_call: TRBD1
v_call: TRBV10-3
j_call: TRBJ1-2
cdr3_nt: TGTGCCACCGAGCGAGGACAGGGGGATGGCTACACCTTC
cdr3_aa: CATERGQGDGYTF

clone_size: many
d_call: -
v_call: TRBV27
j_call: TRBJ1-6
cdr3_nt: TGTGCCAGCAGCTTGATAACGGGACCATCTCCCTCTAATTCACCCCTCCACTTT
cdr3_aa: CASSLITGPSPSNSPLHF

clone_size: few
d_call: -
v_call: TRBV20-1
j_call: TRBJ2-3
cdr3_nt: TGCAGTTGGGGAACCGACATGGTGGCAGATACGCAGTATTTT
cdr3_aa: CSWGTDMVADTQYF